This TCR beta chain was obtained from a study of tumor-infiltrating lymphocytes in primary liver carcinoma. The wider study: All patients had surgically resected primary liver carcinoma.

This CDR3 has 12 residues. The V end lost 2 bases, the J end lost 10 bases, and 12 bases lay between the germline ends. Germline lookup yields CDR1 GTSNPN and CDR2 SVGIG (reference sequence). Blood RNA was derived from unsorted whole blood, and germline DNA was extracted too. Every patient had chronic HBV infection and was treatment-naive. A constant-region primer served to make TCR beta cDNA from about 500 ng total RNA. Libraries covering TCR beta were generated through three nested multiplex PCR rounds (using a slightly modified ARM-PCR). Running 9 to 11 cycles apiece, the first two PCR rounds relied on TRBV1-TRBV30 forward primers together with a C-beta reverse primer. Via MiXCR, TCRdb re-called the multiplex PCR reads, giving one row per CDR3 protein. Of fewer than 350,000 distinct CDR3 sequences listed, about two thirds are singletons. Study conclusions and caveats: Significantly greater top-250-clone fractions characterized tumors relative to blood (p = 0.039). Comparison of CD4+ and CD8+ repertoires was precluded by bulk unsorted samples.

Points on this clonotype: The antigen is unknown.

Sample: peripheral blood. V usage is TRBV30 and J usage is TRBJ2-1; D is possibly TRBD2 (6 bases). The origin of this receptor is a man aged 40-50 years with primary liver carcinoma and hepatitis B virus infection. CDR3 in amino acids: CAWSTGVGEQFF. The CDR3 DNA sequence: TGTGCCTGGAGTACGGGAGTCGGGGAGCAGTTCTTC. Drawing the rest from reference TRBV30 and TRBJ2-1, the complete variable domain is SQTIHQWPATLVQPVGSPLSLECTVEGTSNPNLYWYRQAAGRGLQLLFYSVGIGQISSEVPQNLSASRPQDRQFILSSKKLLLSDSGFYLCAWSTGVGEQFFGPGTRLTVL.